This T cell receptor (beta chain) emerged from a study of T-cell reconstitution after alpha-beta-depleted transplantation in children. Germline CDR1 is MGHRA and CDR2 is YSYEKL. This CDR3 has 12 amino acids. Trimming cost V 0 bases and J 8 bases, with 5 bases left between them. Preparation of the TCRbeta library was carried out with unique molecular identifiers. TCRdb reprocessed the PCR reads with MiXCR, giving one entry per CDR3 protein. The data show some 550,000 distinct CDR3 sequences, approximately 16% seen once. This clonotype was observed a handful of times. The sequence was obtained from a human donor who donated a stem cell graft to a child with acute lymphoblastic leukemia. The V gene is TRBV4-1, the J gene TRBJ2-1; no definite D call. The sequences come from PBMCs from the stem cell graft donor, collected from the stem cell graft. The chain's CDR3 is CASSQDLDEQFF. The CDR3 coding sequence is TGCGCCAGCAGCCAAGACCTGGATGAGCAGTTCTTC.